The clone carrying this T cell receptor beta chain showed up just a few times. The antigen remains undetermined. J lost 3 bases, V lost 6 bases, and 8 bases had no gene match. CDR3 length: 14 amino acids. Germline-derived CDR1 and CDR2 are SNHLY and FYNNEI. As to time point: week 47, end of study. Alongside topical imiquimod, each dose of vaccine comprised 300 ug of mutant IDH1 20-mer peptide. This sample stems from a study of a mutant IDH1 vaccine in newly diagnosed glioma. Sequencing used immunoSEQ multiplex PCR; TCRdb keeps in-frame clones, though not all of them. The sample shows tens of thousands of clones, roughly 71% of them seen only once.

The chain recombines TRBV2 with TRBJ2-7; 7 bases line up with TRBD2. The material was PBMCs, obtained from a glioma patient whose treatment included an IDH1 peptide vaccine. The receptor comes from a man aged 35 to 55 with glioma. This CDR3 is CASRRASGYYEQYV. CDR3 DNA sequence: TGTGCCAGCAGGAGGGCTAGCGGATACTACGAGCAGTACGTC.